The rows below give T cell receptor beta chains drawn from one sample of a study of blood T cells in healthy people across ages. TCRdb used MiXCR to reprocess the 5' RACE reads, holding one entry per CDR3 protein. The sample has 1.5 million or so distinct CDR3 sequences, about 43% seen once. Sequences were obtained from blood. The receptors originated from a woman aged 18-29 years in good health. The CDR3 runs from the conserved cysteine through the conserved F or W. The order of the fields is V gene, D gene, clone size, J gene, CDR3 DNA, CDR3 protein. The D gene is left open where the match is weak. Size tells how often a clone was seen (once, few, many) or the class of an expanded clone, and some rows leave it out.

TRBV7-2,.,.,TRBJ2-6,TGTGCCAGCCCCCTAGTCCCTGGGGCCAACGTCCTGACTTTC,CASPLVPGANVLTF
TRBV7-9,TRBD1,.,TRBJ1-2,TGTGCCAGCAGCCGGGGCCAGGGGGCGTTATGGTATGGCTACACCTTC,CASSRGQGALWYGYTF
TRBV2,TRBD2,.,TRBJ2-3,TGTGCCAGCGCTCCCCTAGCGGGGTCAGATACGCAGTATTTT,CASAPLAGSDTQYF
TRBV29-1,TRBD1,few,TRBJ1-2,TGCAGCTTCGGACAGGGAGGCGGCTATGGCTACACCTTC,CSFGQGGGYGYTF
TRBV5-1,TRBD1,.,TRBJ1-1,TGCGCCAGCAGCTTGATACAGGGGGCTGGCACTGAAGCTTTCTTT,CASSLIQGAGTEAFF
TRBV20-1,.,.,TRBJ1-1,TGCAGTGCGCCGGACGCAGGGGCGCTGACCATGAACACTGAAGCTTTCTTT,CSAPDAGALTMNTEAFF
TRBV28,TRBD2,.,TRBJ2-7,TGTGCCAGCAGTATAGCGGGGGTGACCTCCTACGAGCAGTACTTC,CASSIAGVTSYEQYF
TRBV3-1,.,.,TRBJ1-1,TGTGCCAGCAGCCTCCTAACACGGGATGAAGCTTTCTTT,CASSLLTRDEAFF
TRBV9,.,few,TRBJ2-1,TGTGCCAGCAGCGTATCGGGCGGGACTGAATACTACAATGAGCAGTTCTTC,CASSVSGGTEYYNEQFF
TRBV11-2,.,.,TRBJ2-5,TGTGCCAGCAGCGTTCTTGGGGCGGGGTCGGGGGAGACCCAGTACTTC,CASSVLGAGSGETQYF
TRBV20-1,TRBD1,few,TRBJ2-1,TGCAGTGCGGGACGGACAGGGAAGAACAATGAGCAGTTCTTC,CSAGRTGKNNEQFF
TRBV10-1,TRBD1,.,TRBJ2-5,TGCGCCAGCAGGAAAGGGACAGGGGGAGGAGAGACCCAGTACTTC,CASRKGTGGGETQYF